Listed below are T cell receptor beta chains from one sample, sequenced in a study of blood T cell repertoires in COVID-19. Clones were sequenced by immunoSEQ multiplex PCR, and TCRdb holds only the in-frame ones, with some missing. The sample records about 160,000 clones, around 90% being singletons. The sample was peripheral blood. These receptor sequences come from a woman in her sixties with active or convalescent COVID-19. Both conserved end residues are part of each CDR3. Fields, in order: CDR3 protein, J gene, D gene, V gene. D genes are given only for firm matches.

CDR3 protein: CASRSGTQSSPLHF; J gene: TRBJ1-6; D gene: -; V gene: TRBV19
CDR3 protein: CASSLGQGDGETQYF; J gene: TRBJ2-5; D gene: TRBD1; V gene: TRBV18
CDR3 protein: CASSHRAGQGYEQYF; J gene: TRBJ2-7; D gene: TRBD1; V gene: TRBV5-1
CDR3 protein: CSVLQGVGNTQYF; J gene: TRBJ2-3; D gene: -; V gene: TRBV29-1
CDR3 protein: CASSLGVSGGYYEQYF; J gene: TRBJ2-7; D gene: TRBD2; V gene: TRBV7-8
CDR3 protein: CASSLGGGSGRETQYF; J gene: TRBJ2-5; D gene: TRBD2; V gene: TRBV7-6
CDR3 protein: CASSELSGAFSYEQYF; J gene: TRBJ2-7; D gene: TRBD2; V gene: TRBV25-1
CDR3 protein: CATHRDSPYEQYF; J gene: TRBJ2-7; D gene: TRBD1; V gene: TRBV19
CDR3 protein: CASSGSSSETQYF; J gene: TRBJ2-5; D gene: -; V gene: TRBV19
CDR3 protein: CASSYSAGFYEQYF; J gene: TRBJ2-7; D gene: -; V gene: TRBV6-2/TRBV6-3
CDR3 protein: CASSPPTTYGYTF; J gene: TRBJ1-2; D gene: -; V gene: TRBV18
CDR3 protein: CASSLGRGDTQYF; J gene: TRBJ2-3; D gene: -; V gene: TRBV5-8
CDR3 protein: CASSQAWPSSGNTIYF; J gene: TRBJ1-3; D gene: -; V gene: TRBV4-3
CDR3 protein: CASSVIQGRINSPLHF; J gene: TRBJ1-6; D gene: -; V gene: TRBV2
CDR3 protein: CASSGTGIAYEQYF; J gene: TRBJ2-7; D gene: -; V gene: TRBV19
CDR3 protein: CASNRDNNEKLFF; J gene: TRBJ1-4; D gene: -; V gene: TRBV16
CDR3 protein: CASSLGGTGKTETQYF; J gene: TRBJ2-5; D gene: TRBD1; V gene: TRBV7-9
CDR3 protein: CATRQGNEKLFF; J gene: TRBJ1-4; D gene: TRBD1; V gene: TRBV6-1
CDR3 protein: CASSPDQGSSDTQYF; J gene: TRBJ2-3; D gene: -; V gene: TRBV19
CDR3 protein: CASSFSVSYNSPLHF; J gene: TRBJ1-6; D gene: -; V gene: TRBV7-9
CDR3 protein: CASSRTDRVHEQFF; J gene: TRBJ2-1; D gene: TRBD1; V gene: TRBV7-9
CDR3 protein: CASSPNYEKLFF; J gene: TRBJ1-4; D gene: -; V gene: TRBV5-1
CDR3 protein: CASSYPSDEQFF; J gene: TRBJ2-1; D gene: -; V gene: TRBV6-2/TRBV6-3
CDR3 protein: CASSPGTLPGTDTQYF; J gene: TRBJ2-3; D gene: -; V gene: TRBV9
CDR3 protein: CAASGGDNEQFF; J gene: TRBJ2-1; D gene: TRBD2; V gene: TRBV24-1
CDR3 protein: CASSLGAREKLFF; J gene: TRBJ1-4; D gene: -; V gene: TRBV7-8
CDR3 protein: CASSQGQGINEQFF; J gene: TRBJ2-1; D gene: TRBD1; V gene: TRBV5-1
CDR3 protein: CASSMPRGLGYTF; J gene: TRBJ1-2; D gene: TRBD1; V gene: TRBV19
CDR3 protein: CASSKGLDSSPLHF; J gene: TRBJ1-6; D gene: -; V gene: TRBV7-9
CDR3 protein: CASSLGPATNEKLFF; J gene: TRBJ1-4; D gene: -; V gene: TRBV27
CDR3 protein: CASSIVGGDGGETQYF; J gene: TRBJ2-5; D gene: -; V gene: TRBV19
CDR3 protein: CSALRTDTQYF; J gene: TRBJ2-3; D gene: -; V gene: TRBV20-1
CDR3 protein: CASSRNGQYAEAFF; J gene: TRBJ1-1; D gene: -; V gene: TRBV7-9
CDR3 protein: CASSLAGTREQYF; J gene: TRBJ2-7; D gene: -; V gene: TRBV7-2
CDR3 protein: CASSLNRGGTGELFF; J gene: TRBJ2-2; D gene: TRBD2; V gene: TRBV7-3
CDR3 protein: CASSLEGQETQYF; J gene: TRBJ2-5; D gene: -; V gene: TRBV5-1
CDR3 protein: CASSQATGTVYGYTF; J gene: TRBJ1-2; D gene: TRBD1; V gene: TRBV3-1/TRBV3-2
CDR3 protein: CASRPTGFYGYTF; J gene: TRBJ1-2; D gene: -; V gene: TRBV12-3/TRBV12-4
CDR3 protein: CASRQRGGYTF; J gene: TRBJ1-2; D gene: -; V gene: TRBV6-5
CDR3 protein: CSARNNRDTF; J gene: TRBJ1-2; D gene: -; V gene: TRBV20-1
CDR3 protein: CASRSSNEKLFF; J gene: TRBJ1-4; D gene: -; V gene: TRBV6-5
CDR3 protein: CASSLGPGGQFF; J gene: TRBJ2-1; D gene: -; V gene: TRBV5-4
CDR3 protein: CASSLGTGRGRGELFF; J gene: TRBJ2-2; D gene: -; V gene: TRBV5-1
CDR3 protein: CASSLYRVDRNEQFF; J gene: TRBJ2-1; D gene: -; V gene: TRBV5-4
CDR3 protein: CASSVAVAGGTGELFF; J gene: TRBJ2-2; D gene: TRBD2; V gene: TRBV9
CDR3 protein: CASSTGAIYKTTEAFF; J gene: TRBJ1-1; D gene: TRBD1; V gene: TRBV5-1
CDR3 protein: CASSLAGEAGQETQYF; J gene: TRBJ2-5; D gene: -; V gene: TRBV5-1
CDR3 protein: CASSLRLAGGRNTDTQYF; J gene: TRBJ2-3; D gene: TRBD2; V gene: TRBV19
CDR3 protein: CASSEIAGGGYEQYF; J gene: TRBJ2-7; D gene: TRBD1; V gene: TRBV6-1
CDR3 protein: CASSIQGTNTGELFF; J gene: TRBJ2-2; D gene: -; V gene: TRBV19